The source of this TCR beta chain is a study of control samples from healthy donors and cancer patients. The germline V and J ends were trimmed by 0 bases and 0 bases, with 15 bases remaining between them. The CDR3 covers 18 residues. Germline CDR1 is KGHSH and CDR2 is LQKENI. Sequenced by immunoSEQ multiplex PCR; TCRdb stores in-frame clones only, minus some. The repertoire holds just under 75,000 clones, with more than 85% as singletons. This TCR was recovered from a woman aged 45-65 years in good health. Sequenced material: blood. This chain uses TRBV18 with TRBJ2-1, with a tentative D call TRBD1 (5 bases). CDR3 region: CASSPPERGYPSYNEQFF. CDR3 in DNA: TGTGCCAGCTCACCACCCGAAAGGGGCTACCCCTCCTACAATGAGCAGTTCTTC.